One and the same sample provided the 20 T cell receptor beta chains below, sequenced in a study of spatial heterogeneity in lung cancer. Time point in this sample: sample taken at primary tumor resection. Frozen PBMC, nontumor lung or tumor provided whole RNA, which was sequenced unsorted. TCRdb passed the 5' RACE reads through MiXCR, listing each CDR3 protein once. The sample lists roughly 80,000 distinct CDR3 sequences, around 12% occurring once. The material was PBMCs, obtained at surgery. The receptors were gathered from a male donor with early-stage non-small cell lung cancer.

This clonotype turned up a few times. The chain is built from TRBV10-3 and TRBJ2-3; 7 nucleotides line up with TRBD2. Germline CDR1 is ENHRY and CDR2 is SYGVKD. The CDR3 runs to 16 residues. V lost 2 bases to trimming and J lost 2 bases; unmatched junction nucleotides: 7. The CDR3 loop is CAISEIGGGPTDTQYF. Here the CDR3 DNA reads TGTGCCATCAGTGAGATTGGCGGGGGACCCACAGATACGCAGTATTTT.

The chain has TRBV6-2 or TRBV6-3 and TRBJ1-1; no firm D call. The V end was cut by 7 bases, the J end by 4 bases, with 13 bases between. Germline V CDR1 and CDR2: MNHEY, SVGEGT. The CDR3 is 13 amino acids. CDR3 DNA sequence: TGTGCCAGCATCTCCCCCGGGGTCACTGAAGCTTTCTTT. This sequence encodes CASISPGVTEAFF.

This clonotype was seen repeatedly, ten times or more. The J gene is TRBJ1-1, the V gene TRBV7-8, with D hard to call. Germline V gene sequence: CDR1 SGHVS, CDR2 FQNEAQ. This CDR3 region has 13 residues. With 0 bases removed from V and 4 bases from J, the gap between germline ends came to 6 bases. The CDR3 spells CASSLAGLTEAFF. The CDR3 DNA follows: TGTGCCAGCAGCTTAGCCGGCCTCACTGAAGCTTTCTTT.

The CDR3 nucleotides are TGTGCCAGCAGGAACGCAGGGGAGAACACTGAAGCTTTCTTT. Its translation: CASRNAGENTEAFF. The chain carries TRBV3-1 and TRBJ1-1; D possibly corresponds to TRBD1 (6 bases). V shed 6 bases and J shed 1 base, with 12 bases lying between them. The CDR3 consists of 14 residues. Looked up from germline, CDR1 is LGHDT and CDR2 is YNNKEL (reference sequence).

CDR3 sequence reads: CASSYERAMANTF. CDR3 nucleotide sequence: TGTGCCAGCTCATACGAGAGGGCAATGGCTAACACCTTC. This chain uses TRBV18 with TRBJ1-2; D is unclear. CDR1 KGHSH and CDR2 LQKENI come from the germline V gene. This CDR3 is 13 amino acids long. Trimming pared 5 bases from V and 12 bases from J, leaving 19 bases between. Using reference TRBV18 and TRBJ1-2 for the parts outside the CDR3, the full variable domain is NAGVMQNPRHLVRRRGQEARLRCSPMKGHSHVYWYRQLPEEGLKFMVYLQKENIIDESGMPKERFSAEFPKEGPSILRIQQVVRGDSAAYFCASSYERAMANTFGSGTRLTVV.

The V gene is TRBV6-2 or TRBV6-3, the J gene TRBJ2-5; D unclear. This CDR3 contains 13 residues. Trimming cost V 2 bases and J 4 bases, with 8 bases left between them. CDR1 MNHEY and CDR2 SVGEGT come from the germline V gene. The CDR3 reads CASSYVQVETQYF. CDR3 in DNA: TGTGCCAGCAGTTACGTTCAGGTAGAGACCCAGTACTTC.

As concerns this clonotype: Compared with germline, one end of the junction differs, possibly owing to a read error. V and J are TRBV4-1 and TRBJ2-1; perhaps TRBD2 as D (6 bases). Germline CDR1 MGHRA, CDR2 YSYEKL. The CDR3 length is 15 residues. The CDR3 DNA sequence: TGCACCAGCAGCCTATCGGGACTCCCTGACAATGAGCAGTTCTTC. Residues: CTSSLSGLPDNEQFF.

This clonotype came up many times. CDR3 in DNA: TGTGCCAGCAGCCATCGTCAAATCCGGGACCGACATTCACCCCTCCACTTT. Its protein product is CASSHRQIRDRHSPLHF. The J gene is TRBJ1-6, the V gene TRBV21-1; the table's D call TRBD1 went unverified against the DNA. TRBV21-1 is listed as a pseudogene. The CDR3 runs 17 residues.

The chain recombines TRBV5-1 with TRBJ1-2; possible D gene TRBD1, 6 bases. V shed 3 bases and J shed 3 bases, with 15 bases lying between them. Germline values: CDR1 SGHRS, CDR2 YFSETQ. This CDR3 region has 15 residues. The CDR3 loop reads CASSSNGGQDYGYTF. The CDR3 bases are TGCGCCAGCAGCTCTAATGGGGGGCAGGACTATGGCTACACCTTC.

The chain joins TRBV6-6 to TRBJ2-7; D is possibly TRBD1 or TRBD2 (7 bases each). The CDR3 is 13 amino acids. V was trimmed by 10 bases and J by 6 bases, leaving 19 bases between them. The germline CDR1 and CDR2 sequences are MNHNY and SVGAGI (reference sequence). The CDR3 reads CATETGRAGEQYF. Here the CDR3 DNA reads TGTGCCACCGAGACAGGGAGGGCCGGCGAGCAGTACTTC.

This clonotype showed up just a few times. The chain joins TRBV3-1 to TRBJ2-5; D may be TRBD1 (6 bases). The CDR3 is 13 residues long. Germline CDR1 and CDR2: LGHDT and YNNKEL (reference sequence). V gave up 3 bases and J gave up 5 bases, with 10 bases separating them. The CDR3 protein is CASSQNRVETQYF. CDR3 nucleotides: TGTGCCAGCAGCCAGAACAGGGTGGAGACCCAGTACTTC.

The chain has TRBV7-9 and TRBJ1-1; maybe TRBD1 (6 bases). Germline CDR1 SEHNR, CDR2 FQNEAQ (reference sequence). Deletions cut 5 bases from V and 3 bases from J, with 19 bases between. This CDR3 contains 16 residues. In nucleotides, the CDR3 is TGTGCCAGCAGCCCCCGTTCTGGGGGCGGTGACACTGAAGCTTTCTTT. Its protein is CASSPRSGGGDTEAFF.

The chain recombines TRBV19 with TRBJ2-5, with D maybe TRBD2 (6 bases). In germline, CDR1 is LNHDA, CDR2 SQIVND (reference sequence). Trimming removed 3 bases from V and 4 bases from J, with 12 bases in between. The CDR3 is 14 amino acids. In DNA, the CDR3 is TGTGCCAGTAGTATTTGGAGGGGCGCAGAGACCCAGTACTTC. This sequence encodes CASSIWRGAETQYF.

The table lists this clonotype with a few counts. The V and J genes are TRBV11-2 and TRBJ2-6; D unresolved. Germline lookup yields CDR1 SGHAT and CDR2 FQNNGV. The V end was cut by 1 base, the J end by 0 bases, with 7 bases between. The CDR3 loop spans 16 amino acids. The CDR3 coding sequence is TGTGCCAGCAGCTTAGTCCGGAGCTCTGGGGCCAACGTCCTGACTTTC. Translated: CASSLVRSSGANVLTF.

The CDR3 is CASRLAASYEQYF. For the CDR3, the DNA is TGTGCCAGCAGGCTAGCTGCCTCCTACGAGCAGTACTTC. The rearrangement joins TRBV2 to TRBJ2-7, with a possible D match to TRBD2 (5 bases). The V gene lost 6 bases and the J gene lost 0 bases, with 9 bases spanning the gap. The germline V gene has CDR1 SNHLY and CDR2 FYNNEI. CDR3 length: 13 amino acids.

The chain employs TRBV7-2 and TRBJ2-1; 10 nucleotides match TRBD1. This CDR3 has 14 amino acids. V shed 2 bases, J shed 8 bases, and the junction held 3 bases outside the gene matches. Germline CDR1 SGHTA, CDR2 FQGNSA. DNA for the CDR3: TGTGCCAGCAGCTTAAAAGGACAGGGGGATGAGCAGTTCTTC. Its protein is CASSLKGQGDEQFF.

This clonotype was seen more than once but under ten times. This chain uses TRBV19 with TRBJ1-1; D remains unclear. V was clipped by 9 bases and J by 4 bases, with 9 bases between them. The germline V gene has CDR1 LNHDA and CDR2 SQIVND (reference sequence). The CDR3 contains 11 residues. The CDR3 here is CASRTLTEAFF. The CDR3, as DNA: TGTGCCAGCCGGACCCTCACTGAAGCTTTCTTT.

This clonotype was counted a few times. The chain links TRBV6-1 to TRBJ1-1, with D unresolved. This CDR3 comprises 16 residues. Trimming took off 5 bases at V and 1 base at J, with 17 bases between the two ends. Germline CDR1 is MNHNS and CDR2 is SASEGT. The CDR3 DNA reads as TGTGCCAGCAGTCAGCACCTTGGACGGGCGAACACTGAAGCTTTCTTT. As protein: CASSQHLGRANTEAFF.

The chain employs TRBV5-4 and TRBJ1-6, with D possibly TRBD1 on 6 matching bases. The CDR3 has 16 residues. Germline-derived CDR1 and CDR2 are SGHNT and YYREEE (reference sequence). Trimming cost V 4 bases and J 7 bases, with 18 bases left between them. CDR3 DNA: TGTGCCAGCAGCGATGATGGAGGGGGAGTCAATTCACCCCTCCACTTT. Protein product: CASSDDGGGVNSPLHF.

This clonotype was counted at least ten times. The gene calls are TRBV11-2 and TRBJ2-7, with D perhaps matching TRBD2 (6 bases). Germline V gene sequence: CDR1 SGHAT, CDR2 FQNNGV. Between the trimmed V and J ends, which lost 8 bases and 1 base, there was a span of 18 bases. This CDR3 comprises 15 residues. CDR3 in amino acids: CASLPSISGSYEQYF. DNA of the CDR3: TGTGCCAGCCTCCCTTCGATTAGCGGTTCCTACGAGCAGTACTTC.